This T cell receptor beta chain was obtained from a study of blood T cell repertoires in COVID-19. Overall study context: Acute and convalescent COVID-19 specimens originated in the United States, Italy and Spain. The cDNA or gDNA used as material had been derived from T cells, B-cell-depleted T cells, or PBMCs.

V was shortened by 1 base and J by 7 bases, with 14 bases between the two germline ends. CDR1 and CDR2 (germline): LGHDT, YNNKEL (reference sequence). The CDR3 totals 14 residues. Per the authors' pipeline: Reference gene primers were amplified, and this amplification served to estimate nucleated cell counts. The method was immunoSEQ multiplex PCR; TCRdb's version includes in-frame clones alone and lacks a portion of them. That table supplies the V and J calls and clone size; D and trimming were determined from the DNA. The top ten clones hold approximately 10% of a sample with 100,000 to 150,000 clones, about 85% of them seen once. This clone was picked up one time.

The source is a man aged 55 to 70 with acute or convalescent COVID-19. This chain links TRBV3-1 (or the pseudogene TRBV3-2) with TRBJ2-7; possible D gene TRBD1, 5 bases. The source material was peripheral blood. The CDR3 DNA is TGTGCCAGCAGCCAAGGGGGCGGAGTCGAGGAGCAGTACTTC. Translating gives CASSQGGGVEEQYF.